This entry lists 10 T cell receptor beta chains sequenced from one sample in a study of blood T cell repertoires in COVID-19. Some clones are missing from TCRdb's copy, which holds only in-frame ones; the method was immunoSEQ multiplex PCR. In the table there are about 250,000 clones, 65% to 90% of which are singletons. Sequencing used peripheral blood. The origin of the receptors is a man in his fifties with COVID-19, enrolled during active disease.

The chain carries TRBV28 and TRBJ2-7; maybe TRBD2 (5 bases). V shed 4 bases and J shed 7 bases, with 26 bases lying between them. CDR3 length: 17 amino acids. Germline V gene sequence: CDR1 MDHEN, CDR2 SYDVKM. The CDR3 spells CASSSTFFTKLGGEQYF. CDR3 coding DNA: TGTGCCAGCAGTTCCACTTTTTTCACAAAACTAGGTGGGGAGCAGTACTTC.

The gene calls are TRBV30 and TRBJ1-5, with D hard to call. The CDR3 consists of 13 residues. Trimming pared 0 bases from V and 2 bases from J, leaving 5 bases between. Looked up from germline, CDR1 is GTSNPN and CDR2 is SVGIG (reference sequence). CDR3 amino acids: CAWSVLGNQPQHF. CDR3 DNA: TGTGCCTGGAGTGTACTGGGCAATCAGCCCCAGCATTTT.

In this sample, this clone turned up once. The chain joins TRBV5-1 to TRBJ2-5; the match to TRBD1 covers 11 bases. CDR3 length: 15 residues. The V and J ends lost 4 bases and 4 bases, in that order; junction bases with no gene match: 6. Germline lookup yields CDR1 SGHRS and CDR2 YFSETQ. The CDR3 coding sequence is TGCGCCAGCAGCGGCCGGGACAGGGGGTTAGAGACCCAGTACTTC. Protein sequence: CASSGRDRGLETQYF. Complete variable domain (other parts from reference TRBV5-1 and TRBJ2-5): KAGVTQTPRYLIKTRGQQVTLSCSPISGHRSVSWYQQTPGQGLQFLFEYFSETQRNKGNFPGRFSGRQFSNSRSEMNVSTLELGDSALYLCASSGRDRGLETQYFGPGTRLLVL.

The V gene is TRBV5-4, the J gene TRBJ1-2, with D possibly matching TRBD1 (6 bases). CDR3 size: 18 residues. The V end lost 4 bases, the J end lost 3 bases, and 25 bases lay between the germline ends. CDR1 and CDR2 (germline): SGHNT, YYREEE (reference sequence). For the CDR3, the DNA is TGTGCCAGCAGCGCGAGCCCGACAGGAAGGTACCTATACTATGGCTACACCTTC. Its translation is CASSASPTGRYLYYGYTF.

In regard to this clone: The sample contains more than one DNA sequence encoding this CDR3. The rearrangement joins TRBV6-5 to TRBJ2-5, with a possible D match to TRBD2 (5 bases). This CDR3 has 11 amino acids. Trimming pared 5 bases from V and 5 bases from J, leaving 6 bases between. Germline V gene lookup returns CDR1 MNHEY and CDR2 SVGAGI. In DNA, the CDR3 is TGTGCCAGCAGTCGGGGTGAGACCCAGTACTTC. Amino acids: CASSRGETQYF.

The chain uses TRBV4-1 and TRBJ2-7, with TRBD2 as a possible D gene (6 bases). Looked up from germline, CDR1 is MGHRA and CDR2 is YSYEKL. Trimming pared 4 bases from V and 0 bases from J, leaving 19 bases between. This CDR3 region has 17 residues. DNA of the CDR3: TGCGCCAGCAGCCCCGGCGGGCGGGCGGGGTACTCCTACGAGCAGTACTTC. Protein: CASSPGGRAGYSYEQYF.

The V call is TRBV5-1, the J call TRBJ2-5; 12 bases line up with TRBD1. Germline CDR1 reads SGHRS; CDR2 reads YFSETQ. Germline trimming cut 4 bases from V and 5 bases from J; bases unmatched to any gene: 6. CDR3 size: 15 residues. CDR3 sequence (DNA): TGCGCCAGCAGCCGGGGACAGGGGGCTTTGGAGACCCAGTACTTC. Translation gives CASSRGQGALETQYF.

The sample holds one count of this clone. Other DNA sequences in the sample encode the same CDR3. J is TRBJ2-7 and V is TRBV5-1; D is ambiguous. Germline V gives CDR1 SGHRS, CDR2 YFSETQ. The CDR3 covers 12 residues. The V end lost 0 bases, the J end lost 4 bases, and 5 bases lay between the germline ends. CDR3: CASSLDRYEQYF. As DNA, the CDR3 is TGCGCCAGCAGCTTGGACAGATACGAGCAGTACTTC.

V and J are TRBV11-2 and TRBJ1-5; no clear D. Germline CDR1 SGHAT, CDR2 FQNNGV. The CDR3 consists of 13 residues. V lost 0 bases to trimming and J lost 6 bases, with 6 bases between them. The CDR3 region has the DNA TGTGCCAGCAGCTTAGACAGCGCTCAGCCCCAGCATTTT. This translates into CASSLDSAQPQHF.

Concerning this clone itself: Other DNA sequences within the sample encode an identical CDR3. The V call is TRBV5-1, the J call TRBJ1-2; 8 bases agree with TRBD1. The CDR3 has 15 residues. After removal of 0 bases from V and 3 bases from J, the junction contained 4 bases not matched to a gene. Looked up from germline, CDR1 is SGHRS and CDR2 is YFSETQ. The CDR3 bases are TGCGCCAGCAGCTTGGCGCCAGGGGGCGACTATGGCTACACCTTC. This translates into CASSLAPGGDYGYTF.